This TCR beta chain originates from a study of PD-1 blockade in classical Hodgkin lymphoma. Study as a whole: Intravenous infusions of nivolumab 3 mg/kg reached patients every 2 weeks. Findings of the study overall: Similar baseline diversity was found in complete responders and newly diagnosed patients.

Time point given: cycle 4 day 1 (C4D1), after six to seven weeks of nivolumab. All patients relapsed after autologous stem cell transplantation, and brentuximab vedotin exposure varied. TCRdb's table, derived via immunoSEQ multiplex PCR, lists solely in-frame clones and lacks some. The sample lists about 90,000 clones, 90% occurring once. On this clone: Its antigen is currently unknown.

The source was peripheral blood mononuclear cells (PBMCs), collected before the fourth cycle of nivolumab. This clonotype was sampled from a human donor with classical Hodgkin lymphoma.

In nucleotides, the CDR3 is TGTGCCAGCAGTGATCAGACGGGCCTCGCAACCGGGGAGCTGTTTTTT. It yields the protein CASSDQTGLATGELFF. V is TRBV27 and J is TRBJ2-2, with no clear D. Trimming pared 5 bases from V and 5 bases from J, leaving 18 bases between. This CDR3 has 16 residues. Germline lookup yields CDR1 MNHEY and CDR2 SMNVEV (reference sequence).